A selection of T cell receptor beta chains follows, all from one sample in a study of identical twins. One entry per CDR3 protein results from TCRdb running MiXCR on the 5' RACE reads. Of hundreds of thousands of distinct CDR3 sequences listed, more than 9% were seen once; the top ten hold around 1.5%. These same records also appear under a second study, on yellow fever vaccine responses in identical twins.

The sample taken for sequencing was PBMCs. These receptors came from a woman between 18 and 30 years old in good health. Each CDR3 is given with its conserved first and last residue. The D gene is left open where the match is weak. The size entry is marked missing in some rows and otherwise reads once, few, many or a size class.

j_call | clone_size | d_call | v_call | cdr3_aa | cdr3_nt
TRBJ2-7 | NA | NA | TRBV14 | CASSQDEGPWYPRSSYEQYF | TGTGCCAGCAGCCAAGATGAGGGACCCTGGTATCCTCGGAGCTCCTACGAGCAGTACTTC
TRBJ2-2 | many | NA | TRBV12-3/TRBV12-4 | CASTPPGHTGELFF | TGTGCCAGCACCCCCCCCGGGCACACCGGGGAGCTGTTTTTT
TRBJ2-5 | NA | TRBD2 | TRBV11-2 | CASSPLGAGGPGETQYF | TGTGCCAGCAGCCCCCTGGGAGCGGGGGGGCCGGGTGAGACCCAGTACTTC
TRBJ2-5 | NA | NA | TRBV7-9 | CASSLGYGMEETQYF | TGTGCCAGCAGCTTAGGATATGGGATGGAAGAGACCCAGTACTTC
TRBJ2-1 | NA | NA | TRBV3-1 | CASSRGAVYNEQFF | TGTGCCAGCAGCCGGGGGGCGGTATACAATGAGCAGTTCTTC
TRBJ2-1 | few | NA | TRBV3-1 | CASSQKGIVRGDSYNEQFF | TGTGCCAGCAGCCAAAAGGGGATAGTCCGGGGCGACTCCTACAATGAGCAGTTCTTC
TRBJ2-1 | few | TRBD2 | TRBV12-3/TRBV12-4 | CASSETSGRAGVNEQFF | TGTGCCAGCAGCGAGACTAGCGGGAGGGCCGGAGTCAATGAGCAGTTCTTC
TRBJ2-7 | few | NA | TRBV19 | CASSPRSNHEQYF | TGTGCCAGTAGCCCCCGGAGTAACCACGAGCAGTACTTC
TRBJ2-6 | many | NA | TRBV28 | CASSPPPSGVLSGANVLTF | TGTGCCAGCAGTCCCCCCCCAAGTGGGGTTCTCTCTGGGGCCAACGTCCTGACTTTC
TRBJ1-5 | few | NA | TRBV3-1 | CASSPSAGNQPQHF | TGTGCCAGCAGCCCAAGCGCTGGAAATCAGCCCCAGCATTTT
TRBJ1-1 | many | TRBD1 | TRBV3-1 | CASSQVGQLGTEAFF | TGTGCCAGCAGCCAAGTGGGACAGCTAGGCACTGAAGCTTTCTTT
TRBJ2-1 | NA | TRBD2 | TRBV5-1 | CASSMGGVSYNEQFF | TGCGCCAGCAGCATGGGGGGGGTATCCTACAATGAGCAGTTCTTC
TRBJ1-1 | NA | TRBD1 | TRBV15 | CATRSRQGWNTEAFF | TGTGCCACCAGATCCCGACAGGGTTGGAACACTGAAGCTTTCTTT
TRBJ2-7 | few | TRBD2 | TRBV12-3/TRBV12-4 | CASSRSGSVWYEQYF | TGTGCCAGCAGTCGCAGCGGGAGTGTTTGGTACGAGCAGTACTTC
TRBJ2-1 | many | TRBD1 | TRBV12-3/TRBV12-4 | CASTLGQGANEQFF | TGTGCCAGCACCCTCGGACAGGGGGCGAATGAGCAGTTCTTC
TRBJ2-1 | NA | TRBD1 | TRBV7-9 | CASSLRTGVEEQFF | TGTGCCAGCAGCTTAAGGACAGGGGTGGAGGAGCAGTTCTTC
TRBJ2-2 | NA | NA | TRBV12-3/TRBV12-4 | CASMGLPNTGELFF | TGTGCCAGCATGGGACTCCCGAACACCGGGGAGCTGTTTTTT
TRBJ2-2 | NA | TRBD2 | TRBV6-5 | CASSSPGLAATGELFF | TGTGCCAGCAGTTCCCCGGGACTAGCAGCGACCGGAGAGCTGTTTTTT
TRBJ1-2 | few | NA | TRBV6-1 | CASSPLGGAGYGYTF | TGTGCCAGCAGCCCCTTGGGGGGGGCCGGCTATGGCTACACCTTC
TRBJ2-1 | NA | TRBD1 | TRBV11-3 | CASSARTGGKNEQFF | TGTGCCAGCAGCGCACGGACAGGGGGTAAGAATGAGCAGTTCTTC
TRBJ1-1 | NA | NA | TRBV20-1 | CSAGGGGDTEAFF | TGCAGTGCTGGGGGCGGGGGGGACACTGAAGCTTTCTTT
TRBJ1-5 | few | NA | TRBV6-1 | CASSPGPTTEWPQHF | TGTGCCAGCAGTCCAGGACCGACGACCGAATGGCCCCAGCATTTT
TRBJ2-3 | few | TRBD1 | TRBV6-5 | CASSWGQGASDTQYF | TGTGCCAGCAGTTGGGGACAGGGGGCGTCAGATACGCAGTATTTT
TRBJ1-1 | few | NA | TRBV7-6 | CASRPDAGDTEAFF | TGTGCCAGCAGGCCTGACGCCGGGGACACTGAAGCTTTCTTT
TRBJ2-7 | NA | NA | TRBV5-1 | CASSLEYDYEQYF | TGCGCCAGCAGCTTGGAGTACGACTACGAGCAGTACTTC
TRBJ2-5 | NA | NA | TRBV2 | CASSESGKETQYF | TGTGCCAGCAGTGAATCGGGGAAAGAGACCCAGTACTTC
TRBJ2-3 | NA | NA | TRBV6-5 | CASSYGRASTDTQYF | TGTGCCAGCAGTTACGGCAGGGCTAGCACAGATACGCAGTATTTT
TRBJ1-2 | few | NA | TRBV15 | CATSRDIDYYGYTF | TGTGCCACCAGCAGAGATATTGACTACTATGGCTACACCTTC